This T cell receptor beta chain stems from a study of CD8 T cells in Susac syndrome. Reverse transcription of roughly 0.5 to 1 ug RNA used random hexamers. immunoSEQ multiplex PCR amplified TCR beta CDR3 across 54 Vbeta, 13 Jbeta. MiXCR, run by TCRdb on the immunoSEQ multiplex PCR reads, gives a single entry per CDR3 protein. The sample consists of 120,000 to 150,000 distinct CDR3 sequences, less than 95% of them appearing once. Germline V gene sequence: CDR1 SEHNR, CDR2 FQNEAQ (reference sequence). V was shortened by 4 bases and J by 5 bases, with 11 bases between the two germline ends. The CDR3 spans 13 residues. Sequencing of TCR beta was carried out in blood CD8+ and CD4+ T cells.

J is TRBJ2-5 and V is TRBV7-9; D perhaps matches TRBD2 (5 bases). Source material: CD4+ T cells from PBMCs. The TCR sequence derives from a human donor in good health. CDR3 region: CASSYGEMETQYF. The CDR3 coding sequence is TGTGCCAGCAGCTATGGGGAGATGGAGACCCAGTACTTC.